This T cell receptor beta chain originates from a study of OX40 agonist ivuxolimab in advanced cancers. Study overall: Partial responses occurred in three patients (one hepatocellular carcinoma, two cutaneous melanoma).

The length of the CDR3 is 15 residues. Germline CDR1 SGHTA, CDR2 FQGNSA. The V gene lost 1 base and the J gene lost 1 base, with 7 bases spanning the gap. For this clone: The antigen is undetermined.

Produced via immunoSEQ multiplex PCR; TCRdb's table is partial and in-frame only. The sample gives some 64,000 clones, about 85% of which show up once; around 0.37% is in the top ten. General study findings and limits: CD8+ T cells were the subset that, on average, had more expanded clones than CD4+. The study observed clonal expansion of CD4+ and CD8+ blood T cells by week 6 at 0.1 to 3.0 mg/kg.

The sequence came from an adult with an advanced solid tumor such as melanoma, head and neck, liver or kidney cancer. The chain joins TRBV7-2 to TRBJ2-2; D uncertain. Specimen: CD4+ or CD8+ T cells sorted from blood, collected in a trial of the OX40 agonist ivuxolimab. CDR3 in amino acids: CASSLGILNTGELFF. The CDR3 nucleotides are TGTGCCAGCAGCTTAGGCATACTGAACACCGGGGAGCTGTTTTTT.